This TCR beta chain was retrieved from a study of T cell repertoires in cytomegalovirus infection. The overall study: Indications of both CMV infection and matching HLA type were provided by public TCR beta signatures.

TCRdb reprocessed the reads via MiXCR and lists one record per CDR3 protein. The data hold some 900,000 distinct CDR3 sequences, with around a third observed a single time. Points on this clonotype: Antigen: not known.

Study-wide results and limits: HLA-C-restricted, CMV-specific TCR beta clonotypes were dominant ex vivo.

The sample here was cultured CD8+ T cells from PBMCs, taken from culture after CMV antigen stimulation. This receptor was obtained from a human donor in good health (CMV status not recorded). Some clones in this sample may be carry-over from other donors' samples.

The DNA of the CDR3 is TGTGCCAGCAGCCCGGACAGGGTCAAGTTCTTC. Protein product: CASSPDRVKFF. This chain joins TRBV6-2 or TRBV6-3 and TRBJ2-1; 8 bases are a match to TRBD1. V dropped 6 bases and J dropped 14; count of bases not matched to a gene: 6. The CDR3 is 11 residues long. Germline V gene data show CDR1 as MNHEY and CDR2 as SVGEGT.